These 6 T cell receptor beta chains were all obtained from the same sample, sequenced in a study of Graves' ophthalmopathy and Graves' hyperthyroidism. RNA transcripts yielded amplified TCR beta CDR3 regions. HTBI primers served in a first-round RT-PCR, which a second-round multiplex PCR followed. Using its own MiXCR run on the multiplex PCR reads, TCRdb lists one record per CDR3 protein. The table records about 410,000 distinct CDR3 sequences, 15% to 20% of them present only once. The sequencing input was peripheral blood. All receptors derive from a woman between 18 and 29 years old with Graves' ophthalmopathy.

This clonotype was detected many times. V is TRBV6-2 or TRBV6-3 and J is TRBJ2-5; the match to TRBD2 covers 11 bases. V trimming: 6 bases; J trimming: 3 bases; junction bases outside the gene matches: 3. The CDR3 has 14 residues. Germline loops: CDR1 MNHEY, CDR2 SVGEGT. The CDR3 region has the DNA TGTGCCAGCAGCAGACTAGCGGGAAAAGAGACCCAGTACTTC. This translates into CASSRLAGKETQYF.

Ten or more counts support this clonotype. The J gene is TRBJ1-3, the V gene TRBV29-1, with 9 bases identical to TRBD1. The V gene's germline CDR1 is SQVTM and CDR2 ANQGSEA. The ends lost 6 bases at V and 7 bases at J; junction bases unmatched: 7. The CDR3 spans 13 residues. The CDR3 loop is CSVDDRGSNTIYF. In DNA, the CDR3 is TGCAGCGTCGACGACAGGGGGAGCAACACCATATATTTT. Supplemented by reference TRBV29-1 and TRBJ1-3, the full variable domain reads SAVISQKPSRDICQRGTSLTIQCQVDSQVTMMFWYRQQPGQSLTLIATANQGSEATYESGFVIDKFPISRPNLTFSTLTVSNMSPEDSSIYLCSVDDRGSNTIYFGEGSWLTVV.

This clonotype was seen repeatedly, ten times or more. The chain is built from TRBV5-5 and TRBJ2-5, with D perhaps TRBD1 or TRBD2 (5 bases each). The germline gives CDR1 SGHKS, CDR2 YYEKEE (reference sequence). This CDR3 region has 11 residues. The V gene lost 6 bases and the J gene lost 6 bases, with 9 bases spanning the gap. In DNA, the CDR3 is TGTGCCAGCACCAAGGGACAGACCCAGTACTTC. It translates to CASTKGQTQYF.

This clonotype was seen many times. The gene calls are TRBV7-3 and TRBJ2-6; D is perhaps TRBD2 (6 bases). Germline assignment: CDR1 SGHTA and CDR2 FQGTGA. Between the trimmed V and J ends, which lost 1 base and 4 bases, there was a span of 14 bases. The CDR3 runs to 17 residues. CDR3 residues: CASSLSSGVGGANVLTF. CDR3 coding DNA: TGTGCCAGCAGCTTAAGCTCGGGGGTCGGAGGGGCCAACGTCCTGACTTTC. The complete variable domain, with remaining parts taken from reference TRBV7-3 and TRBJ2-6, reads GAGVSQTPSNKVTEKGKYVELRCDPISGHTALYWYRQSLGQGPEFLIYFQGTGAADDSGLPNDRFFAVRPEGSVSTLKIQRTERGDSAVYLCASSLSSGVGGANVLTFGAGSRLTVL.

V is TRBV6-1 and J is TRBJ1-1, with 9 bases aligning to TRBD1. Germline CDR1 and CDR2: MNHNS and SASEGT. The CDR3 consists of 15 residues. V gave up 4 bases and J gave up 0 bases; unmatched junction bases: 3. The CDR3 sequence is CASSAGTGLNTEAFF. CDR3 bases: TGTGCCAGCAGTGCAGGGACAGGGTTGAACACTGAAGCTTTCTTT.

The chain has TRBV6-1 and TRBJ2-5; weak D call: TRBD1 (5 bases). V lost 6 bases, J lost 5 bases, and 13 bases lay in between. CDR3 length equals 13 residues. Germline lookup yields CDR1 MNHNS and CDR2 SASEGT. The CDR3 here is CASRAGFGETQYF. The DNA of the CDR3 is TGTGCCAGCAGAGCAGGGTTTGGGGAGACCCAGTACTTC.